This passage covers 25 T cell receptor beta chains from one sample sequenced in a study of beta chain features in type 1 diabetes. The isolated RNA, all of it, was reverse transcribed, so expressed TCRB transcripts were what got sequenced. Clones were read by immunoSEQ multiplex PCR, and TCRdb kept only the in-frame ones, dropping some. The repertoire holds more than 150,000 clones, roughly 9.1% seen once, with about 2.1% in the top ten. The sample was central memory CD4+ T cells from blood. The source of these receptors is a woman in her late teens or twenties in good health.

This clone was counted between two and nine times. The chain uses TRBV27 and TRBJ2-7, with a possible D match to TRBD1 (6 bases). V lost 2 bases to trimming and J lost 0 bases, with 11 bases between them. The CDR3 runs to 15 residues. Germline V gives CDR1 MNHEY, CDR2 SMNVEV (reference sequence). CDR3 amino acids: CASSLRTDFSYEQYF. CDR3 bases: TGTGCCAGCAGTTTAAGGACAGACTTCTCCTACGAGCAGTACTTC.

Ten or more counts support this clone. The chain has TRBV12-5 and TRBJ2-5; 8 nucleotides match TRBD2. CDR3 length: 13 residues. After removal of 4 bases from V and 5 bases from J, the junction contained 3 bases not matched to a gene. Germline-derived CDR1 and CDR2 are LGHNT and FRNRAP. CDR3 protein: CASGSRLAETQYF. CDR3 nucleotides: TGTGCTAGTGGTTCGAGACTAGCGGAGACCCAGTACTTC. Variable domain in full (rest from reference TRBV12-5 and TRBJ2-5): DARVTQTPRHKVTEMGQEVTMRCQPILGHNTVFWYRQTMMQGLELLAYFRNRAPLDDSGMPKDRFSAEMPDATLATLKIQPSEPRDSAVYFCASGSRLAETQYFGPGTRLLVL.

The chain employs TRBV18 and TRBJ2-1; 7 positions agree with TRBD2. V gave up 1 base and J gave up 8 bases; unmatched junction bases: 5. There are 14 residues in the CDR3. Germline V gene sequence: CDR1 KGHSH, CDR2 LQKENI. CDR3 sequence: CASSPRGSRDEQFF. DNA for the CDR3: TGTGCCAGCTCACCACGCGGGAGTCGGGATGAGCAGTTCTTC.

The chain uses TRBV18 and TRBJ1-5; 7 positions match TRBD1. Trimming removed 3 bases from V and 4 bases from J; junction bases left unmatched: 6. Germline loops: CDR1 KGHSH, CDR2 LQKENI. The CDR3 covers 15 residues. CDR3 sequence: CASSPETDRNQPQHF. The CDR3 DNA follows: TGTGCCAGCTCACCGGAAACGGACAGGAATCAGCCCCAGCATTTT.

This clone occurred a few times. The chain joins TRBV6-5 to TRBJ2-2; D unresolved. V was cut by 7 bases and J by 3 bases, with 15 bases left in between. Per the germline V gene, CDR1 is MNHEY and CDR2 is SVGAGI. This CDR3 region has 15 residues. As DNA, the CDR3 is TGTGCCAGCACCCCCTATGGAGAGGACACCGGGGAGCTGTTTTTT. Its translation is CASTPYGEDTGELFF.

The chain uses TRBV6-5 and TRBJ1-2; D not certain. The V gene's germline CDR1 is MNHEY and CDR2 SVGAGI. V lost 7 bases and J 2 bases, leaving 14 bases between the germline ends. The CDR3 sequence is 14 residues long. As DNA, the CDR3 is TGTGCCAGCACCCAGAGGTCCGGGAACTATGGCTACACCTTC. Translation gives CASTQRSGNYGYTF.

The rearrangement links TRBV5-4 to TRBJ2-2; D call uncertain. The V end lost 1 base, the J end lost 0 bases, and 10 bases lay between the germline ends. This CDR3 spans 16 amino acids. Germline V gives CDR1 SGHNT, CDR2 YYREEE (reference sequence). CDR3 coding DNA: TGTGCCAGCAGCTTGCCCGGTTTCTCGAACACCGGGGAGCTGTTTTTT. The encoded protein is CASSLPGFSNTGELFF.

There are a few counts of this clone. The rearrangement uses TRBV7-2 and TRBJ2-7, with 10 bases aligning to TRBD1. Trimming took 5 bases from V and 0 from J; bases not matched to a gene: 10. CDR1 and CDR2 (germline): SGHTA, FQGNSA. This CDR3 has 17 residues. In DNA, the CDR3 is TGTGCCAGCAGCCGACAGGGGGCCCTCCGGAGCTCCTACGAGCAGTACTTC. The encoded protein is CASSRQGALRSSYEQYF.

Here the CDR3 reads CASSLDEGRTEAFF. The DNA of the CDR3 is TGTGCCAGCAGCTTAGACGAGGGAAGAACTGAAGCTTTCTTT. This chain joins TRBV7-8 and TRBJ1-1; D call uncertain. Trimming shortened V by 1 base and J by 5 bases, and 11 bases separated the two germline ends. Germline V gene sequence: CDR1 SGHVS, CDR2 FQNEAQ. The CDR3 consists of 14 residues.

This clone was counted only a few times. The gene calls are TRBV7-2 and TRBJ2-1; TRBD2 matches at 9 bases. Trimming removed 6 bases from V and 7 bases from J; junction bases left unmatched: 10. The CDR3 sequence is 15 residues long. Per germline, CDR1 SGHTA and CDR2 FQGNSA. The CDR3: CASSFSGSRGNEQFF. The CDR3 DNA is TGTGCCAGCAGTTTTAGCGGGAGTAGAGGGAATGAGCAGTTCTTC.

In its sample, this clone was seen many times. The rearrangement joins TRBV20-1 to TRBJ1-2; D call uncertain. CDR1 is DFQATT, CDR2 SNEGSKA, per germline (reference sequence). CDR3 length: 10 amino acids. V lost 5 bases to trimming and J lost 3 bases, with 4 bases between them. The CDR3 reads CSASDYGYTF. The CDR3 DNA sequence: TGCAGTGCTTCGGACTATGGCTACACCTTC.

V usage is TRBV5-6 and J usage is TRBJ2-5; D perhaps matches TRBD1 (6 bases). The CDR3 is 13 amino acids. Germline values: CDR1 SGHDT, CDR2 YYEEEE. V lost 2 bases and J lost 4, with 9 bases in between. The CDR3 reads CASSFDRSETQYF. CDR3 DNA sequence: TGTGCCAGCAGCTTTGACAGGTCAGAGACCCAGTACTTC.

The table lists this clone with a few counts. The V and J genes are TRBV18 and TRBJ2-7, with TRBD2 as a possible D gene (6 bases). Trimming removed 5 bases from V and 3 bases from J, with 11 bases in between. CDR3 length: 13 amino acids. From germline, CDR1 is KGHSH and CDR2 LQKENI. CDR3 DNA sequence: TGTGCCAGCTCAATTTCGGAGGGCTACGAGCAGTACTTC. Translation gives CASSISEGYEQYF. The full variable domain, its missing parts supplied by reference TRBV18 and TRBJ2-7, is NAGVMQNPRHLVRRRGQEARLRCSPMKGHSHVYWYRQLPEEGLKFMVYLQKENIIDESGMPKERFSAEFPKEGPSILRIQQVVRGDSAAYFCASSISEGYEQYFGPGTRLTVT.

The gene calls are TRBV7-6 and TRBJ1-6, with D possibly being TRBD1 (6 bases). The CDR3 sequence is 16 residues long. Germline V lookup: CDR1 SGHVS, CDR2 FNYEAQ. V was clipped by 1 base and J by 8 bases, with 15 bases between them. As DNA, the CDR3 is TGTGCCAGCAGCTTAGGGGACACCCGACGGGATTCACCCCTCCACTTT. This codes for CASSLGDTRRDSPLHF.

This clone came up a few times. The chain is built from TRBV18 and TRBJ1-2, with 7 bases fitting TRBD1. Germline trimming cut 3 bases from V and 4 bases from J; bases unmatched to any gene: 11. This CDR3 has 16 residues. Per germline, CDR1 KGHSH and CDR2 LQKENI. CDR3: CASSPLGQRGLYGYTF. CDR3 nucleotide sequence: TGTGCCAGCTCACCCCTGGGACAGAGGGGCCTCTATGGCTACACCTTC. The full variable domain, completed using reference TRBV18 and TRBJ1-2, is NAGVMQNPRHLVRRRGQEARLRCSPMKGHSHVYWYRQLPEEGLKFMVYLQKENIIDESGMPKERFSAEFPKEGPSILRIQQVVRGDSAAYFCASSPLGQRGLYGYTFGSGTRLTVV.

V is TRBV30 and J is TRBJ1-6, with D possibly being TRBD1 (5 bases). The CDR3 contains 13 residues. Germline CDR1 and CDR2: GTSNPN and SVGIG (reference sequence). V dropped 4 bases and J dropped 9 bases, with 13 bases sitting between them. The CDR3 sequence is CAWTRNGGSPLHF. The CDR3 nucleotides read TGTGCCTGGACCCGAAACGGGGGTTCACCCCTCCACTTT.

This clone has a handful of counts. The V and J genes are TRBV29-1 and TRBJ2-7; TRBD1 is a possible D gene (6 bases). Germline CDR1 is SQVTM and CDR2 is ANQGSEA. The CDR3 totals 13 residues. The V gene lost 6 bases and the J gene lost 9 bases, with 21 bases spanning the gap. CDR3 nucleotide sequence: TGCAGCGTGGGGAGACAGGAGGTGGGCGCGCAGTACTTC. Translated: CSVGRQEVGAQYF.

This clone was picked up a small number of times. This CDR3 is CASSLSGTTNYGYTF. The CDR3 bases are TGTGCCAGCAGCTTATCTGGCACCACTAACTATGGCTACACCTTC. The J gene is TRBJ1-2, the V gene TRBV7-3; D is undetermined. There are 15 residues in the CDR3. Per the germline V gene, CDR1 is SGHTA and CDR2 is FQGTGA. Trimming left V 2 bases short and J 0 bases short, with 10 bases between.

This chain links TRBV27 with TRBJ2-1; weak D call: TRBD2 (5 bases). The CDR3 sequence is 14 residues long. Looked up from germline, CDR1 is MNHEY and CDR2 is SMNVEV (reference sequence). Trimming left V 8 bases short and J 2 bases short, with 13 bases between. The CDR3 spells CASGKDGTYNEQFF. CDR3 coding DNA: TGTGCCAGCGGGAAGGACGGGACCTACAATGAGCAGTTCTTC.

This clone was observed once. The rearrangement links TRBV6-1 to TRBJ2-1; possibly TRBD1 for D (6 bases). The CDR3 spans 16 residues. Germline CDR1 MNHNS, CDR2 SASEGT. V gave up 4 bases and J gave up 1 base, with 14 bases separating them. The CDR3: CASSAIGGRSYNEQFF. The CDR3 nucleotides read TGTGCCAGCAGTGCCATAGGGGGACGGTCCTACAATGAGCAGTTCTTC.

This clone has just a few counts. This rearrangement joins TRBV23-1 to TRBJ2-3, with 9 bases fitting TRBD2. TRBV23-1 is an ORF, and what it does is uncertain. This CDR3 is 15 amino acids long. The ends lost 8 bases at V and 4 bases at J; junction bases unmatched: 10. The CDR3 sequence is CASGRQRGDSDTQYF. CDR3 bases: TGCGCCAGCGGGCGCCAGCGGGGGGACTCAGATACGCAGTATTTT.

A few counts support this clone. CDR3 sequence reads: CASSQPAAGPSQETQYF. DNA for the CDR3: TGTGCCAGCAGCCAGCCTGCGGCGGGGCCTTCTCAAGAGACCCAGTACTTC. The chain is built from TRBV4-2 and TRBJ2-5; tentatively, D is TRBD2 (6 bases). Trimming stripped 3 bases from V and 2 bases from J, with 19 bases between. The CDR3 sequence is 17 residues long. Germline V gene sequence: CDR1 LGHNA, CDR2 YNFKEQ.

CDR3 sequence reads: CASSPQGTGELFF. As DNA, the CDR3 is TGTGCCAGCAGCCCCCAGGGAACCGGGGAGCTGTTTTTT. V and J are TRBV7-2 and TRBJ2-2; D might be TRBD1 (5 bases). Trimming left V 5 bases short and J 5 bases short, with 9 bases between. The V gene's germline CDR1 is SGHTA and CDR2 FQGNSA. This CDR3 has 13 residues.

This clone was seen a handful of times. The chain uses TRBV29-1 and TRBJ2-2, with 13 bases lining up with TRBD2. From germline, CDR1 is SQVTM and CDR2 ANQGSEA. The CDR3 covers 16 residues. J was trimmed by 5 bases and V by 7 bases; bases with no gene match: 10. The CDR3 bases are TGCAGCGCCTCCGGGACTAGCGGGGAGTTGACCGGGGAGCTGTTTTTT. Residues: CSASGTSGELTGELFF.

CDR3 in amino acids: CASSLAQGATGELFF. CDR3 sequence (DNA): TGCGCCAGCAGCTTGGCTCAGGGGGCTACCGGGGAGCTGTTTTTT. The chain carries TRBV5-1 and TRBJ2-2; 8 bases map to TRBD1. The V segment lost 0 bases and the J segment 5 bases; nucleotides outside the gene matches: 3. Germline CDR1 reads SGHRS; CDR2 reads YFSETQ. This CDR3 is 15 amino acids long.